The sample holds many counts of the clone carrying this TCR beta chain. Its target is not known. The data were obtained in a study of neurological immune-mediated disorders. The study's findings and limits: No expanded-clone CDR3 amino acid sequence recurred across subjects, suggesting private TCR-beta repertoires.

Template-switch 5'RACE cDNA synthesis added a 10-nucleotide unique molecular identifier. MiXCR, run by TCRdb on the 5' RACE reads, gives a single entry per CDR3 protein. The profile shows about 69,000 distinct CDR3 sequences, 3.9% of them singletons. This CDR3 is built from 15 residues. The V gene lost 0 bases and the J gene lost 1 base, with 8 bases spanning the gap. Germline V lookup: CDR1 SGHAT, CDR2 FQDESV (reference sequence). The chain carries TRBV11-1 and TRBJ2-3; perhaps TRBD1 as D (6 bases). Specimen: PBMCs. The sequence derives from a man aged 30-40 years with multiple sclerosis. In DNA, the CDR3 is TGTGCCAGCAGCTTAGCGCCAGGGGGCACAGATACGCAGTATTTT. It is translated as CASSLAPGGTDTQYF.